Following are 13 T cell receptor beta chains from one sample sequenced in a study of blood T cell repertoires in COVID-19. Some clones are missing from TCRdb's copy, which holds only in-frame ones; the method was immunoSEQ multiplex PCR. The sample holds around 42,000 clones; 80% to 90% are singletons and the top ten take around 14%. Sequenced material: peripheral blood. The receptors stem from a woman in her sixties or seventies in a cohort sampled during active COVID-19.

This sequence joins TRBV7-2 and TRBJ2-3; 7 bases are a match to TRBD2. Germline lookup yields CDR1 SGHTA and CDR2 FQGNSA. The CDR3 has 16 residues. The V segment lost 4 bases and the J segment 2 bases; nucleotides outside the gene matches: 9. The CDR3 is CASSSLGSGNTDTQYF. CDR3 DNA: TGTGCCAGCAGCTCCTTGGGGAGCGGGAACACAGATACGCAGTATTTT.

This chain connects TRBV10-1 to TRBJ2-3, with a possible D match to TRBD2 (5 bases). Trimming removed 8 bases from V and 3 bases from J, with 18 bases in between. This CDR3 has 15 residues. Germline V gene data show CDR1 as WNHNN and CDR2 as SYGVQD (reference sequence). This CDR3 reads CASAESGSGTDTQYF. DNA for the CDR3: TGCGCCAGCGCCGAATCGGGCTCGGGGACAGATACGCAGTATTTT.

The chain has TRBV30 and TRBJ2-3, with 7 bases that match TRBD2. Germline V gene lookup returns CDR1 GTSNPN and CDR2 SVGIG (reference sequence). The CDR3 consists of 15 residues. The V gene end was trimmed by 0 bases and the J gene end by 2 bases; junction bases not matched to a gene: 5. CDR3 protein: CAWSVAGLSTDTQYF. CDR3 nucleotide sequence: TGTGCCTGGAGTGTAGCGGGGCTTTCCACAGATACGCAGTATTTT.

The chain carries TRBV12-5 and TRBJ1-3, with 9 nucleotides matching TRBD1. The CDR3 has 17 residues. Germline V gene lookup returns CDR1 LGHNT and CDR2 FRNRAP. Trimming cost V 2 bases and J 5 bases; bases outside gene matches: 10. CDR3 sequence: CASGLRGDRAVRNTIYF. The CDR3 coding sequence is TGTGCTAGTGGTTTGAGAGGGGACAGGGCCGTTAGAAACACCATATATTTT.

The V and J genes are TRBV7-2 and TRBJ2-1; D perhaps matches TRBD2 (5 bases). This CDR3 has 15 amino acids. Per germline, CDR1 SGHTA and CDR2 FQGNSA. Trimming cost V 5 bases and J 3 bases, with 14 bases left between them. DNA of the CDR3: TGTGCCAGCAGCCGCAGTGAGGGCGGCTACAATGAGCAGTTCTTC. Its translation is CASSRSEGGYNEQFF.

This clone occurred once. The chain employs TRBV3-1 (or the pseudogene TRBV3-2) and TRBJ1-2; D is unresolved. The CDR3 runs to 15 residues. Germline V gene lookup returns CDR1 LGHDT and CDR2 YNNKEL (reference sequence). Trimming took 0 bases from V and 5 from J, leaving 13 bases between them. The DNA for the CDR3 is TGTGCCAGCAGCCAAGATAGTACTGAAAGTTATGGCTACACCTTC. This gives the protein CASSQDSTESYGYTF.

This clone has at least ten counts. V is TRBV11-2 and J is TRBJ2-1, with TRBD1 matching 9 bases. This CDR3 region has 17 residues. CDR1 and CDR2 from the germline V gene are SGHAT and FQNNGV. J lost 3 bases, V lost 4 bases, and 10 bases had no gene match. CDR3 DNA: TGTGCCAGCAGCTCCGTGGACAGGGGTTATTTCTACAATGAGCAGTTCTTC. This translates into CASSSVDRGYFYNEQFF.

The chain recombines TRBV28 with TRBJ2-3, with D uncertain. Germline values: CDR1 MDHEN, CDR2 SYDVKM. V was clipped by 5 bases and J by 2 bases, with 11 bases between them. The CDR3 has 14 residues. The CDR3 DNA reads TGTGCCAGCAGTGGCCTGGGCTTCACAGATACGCAGTATTTT. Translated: CASSGLGFTDTQYF.

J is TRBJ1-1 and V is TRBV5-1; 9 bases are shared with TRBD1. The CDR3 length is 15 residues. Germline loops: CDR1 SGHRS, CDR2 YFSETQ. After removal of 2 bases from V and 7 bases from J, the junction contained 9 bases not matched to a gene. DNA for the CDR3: TGCGCCAGCAGCTTCGGGGACAGGGTGAGCAATGAAGCTTTCTTT. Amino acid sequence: CASSFGDRVSNEAFF.

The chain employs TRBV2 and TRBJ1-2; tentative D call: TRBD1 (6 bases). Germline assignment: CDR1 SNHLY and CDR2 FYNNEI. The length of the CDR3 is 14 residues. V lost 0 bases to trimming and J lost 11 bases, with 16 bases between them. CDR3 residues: CASSEAQGGGGYTF. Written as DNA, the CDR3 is TGTGCCAGCAGTGAAGCACAGGGCGGCGGTGGATACACCTTC.

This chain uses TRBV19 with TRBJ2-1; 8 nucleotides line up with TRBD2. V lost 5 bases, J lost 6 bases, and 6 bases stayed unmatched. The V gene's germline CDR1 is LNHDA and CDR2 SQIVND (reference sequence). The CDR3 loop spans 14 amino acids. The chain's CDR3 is CASSFGRDGNEQFF. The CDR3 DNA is TGTGCCAGTAGTTTCGGGAGGGATGGCAATGAGCAGTTCTTC.

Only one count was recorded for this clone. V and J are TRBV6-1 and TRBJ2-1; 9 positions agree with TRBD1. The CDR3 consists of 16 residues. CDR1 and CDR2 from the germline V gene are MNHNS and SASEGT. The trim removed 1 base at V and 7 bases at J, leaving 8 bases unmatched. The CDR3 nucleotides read TGTGCCAGCAGTGAAGGTGGGACAGGGATTTTTAATGAGCAGTTCTTC. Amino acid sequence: CASSEGGTGIFNEQFF.

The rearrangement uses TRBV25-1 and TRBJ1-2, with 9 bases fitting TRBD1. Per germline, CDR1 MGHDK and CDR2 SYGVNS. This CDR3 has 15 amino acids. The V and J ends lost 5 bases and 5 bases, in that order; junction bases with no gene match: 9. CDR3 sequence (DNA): TGTGCCAGCAGTATACCGGGACAGGGTCTTTATGGCTACACCTTC. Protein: CASSIPGQGLYGYTF.